This TCR beta chain stems from a study of tumor-infiltrating lymphocytes in primary liver carcinoma. In its sample, this clonotype was seen a few times. This CDR3 has 14 residues. Deletions cut 4 bases from V and 8 bases from J, with 15 bases between. Germline-derived CDR1 and CDR2 are MNHEY and SVGAGI. Priming with a constant-region primer yielded TCR beta cDNA from about 480 ng total RNA. Amplification in three nested multiplex PCR rounds with slightly modified ARM-PCR gave rise to TCR beta libraries. A C-beta reverse primer was combined with TRBV1-TRBV30 forward primers in the first two PCR rounds, and each round had approximately 10 cycles. In TCRdb, the multiplex PCR reads were re-called with MiXCR into one record per CDR3 protein. The sample lists some 55,000 distinct CDR3 sequences, over 65% occurring once. Between about 20 and 30 mg of unsorted bulk tissue served as the source from which RNA and DNA were co-extracted.

The origin of this receptor is a man in his forties or fifties with primary liver carcinoma and hepatitis B virus infection. V is TRBV6-5 and J is TRBJ2-4, with D possibly matching TRBD2 (5 bases). Specimen: liver tumor tissue from sampling region 2. Subset meaning: tumor region T2, inferior pole. In DNA form, the CDR3 reads TGTGCCAGCAGTTCGTCCGGCGGGCGGGACATTCAGTACTTC. This sequence encodes CASSSSGGRDIQYF.